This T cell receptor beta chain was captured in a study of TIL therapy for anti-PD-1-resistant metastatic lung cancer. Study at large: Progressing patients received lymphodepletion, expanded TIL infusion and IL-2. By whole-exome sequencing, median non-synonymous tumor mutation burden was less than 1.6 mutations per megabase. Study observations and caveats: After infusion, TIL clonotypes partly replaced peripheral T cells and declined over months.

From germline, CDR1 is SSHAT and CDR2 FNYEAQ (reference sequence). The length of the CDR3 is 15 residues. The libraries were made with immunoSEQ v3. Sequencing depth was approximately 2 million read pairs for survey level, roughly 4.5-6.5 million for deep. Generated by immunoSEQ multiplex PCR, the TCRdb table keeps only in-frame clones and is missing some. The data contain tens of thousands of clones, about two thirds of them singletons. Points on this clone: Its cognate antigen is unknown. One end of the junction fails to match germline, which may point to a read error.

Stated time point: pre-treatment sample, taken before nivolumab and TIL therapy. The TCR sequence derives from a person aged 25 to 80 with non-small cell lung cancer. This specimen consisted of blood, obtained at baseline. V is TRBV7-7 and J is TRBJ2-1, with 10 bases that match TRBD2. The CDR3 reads CASSAGLAAYNEQFF. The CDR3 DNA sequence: TGTGCTAGCAGCGCAGGACTAGCGGCTTACAATGAGCAGTTCTTC.